This T cell receptor beta chain was recovered during a study of blood T cell repertoires in COVID-19. Across the study: Samples of COVID-19 (acute and convalescent) were obtained from the United States, Italy and Spain. From T cells, B-cell-depleted T cells, or PBMCs came the material, which was cDNA or gDNA.

Authors' data handling: Reference gene primer amplification gave nucleated cell count estimates. Data came from immunoSEQ multiplex PCR; TCRdb stores just in-frame clones and leaves some out. V and J calls and clone size are copied from that table; D and trimming were computed from the DNA. The sample has about 350,000 clones, about 90% seen once. The CDR3 is 16 residues long. The V and J ends lost 5 bases and 4 bases, in that order; junction bases with no gene match: 8. The germline V gene has CDR1 SGHVS and CDR2 FNYEAQ. This chain connects TRBV7-6 to TRBJ2-5, with TRBD2 matching over 12 bases. The specimen sequenced was peripheral blood. This receptor was obtained from a woman aged 18-29 years who had recovered from COVID-19. CDR3 in amino acids: CASSLGASGRGETQYF. The CDR3 DNA reads TGTGCCAGCAGCCTTGGCGCTAGCGGGAGGGGAGAGACCCAGTACTTC.